The 27 T cell receptor beta chains below come from one sample, sequenced in a study of blood T cell repertoires in COVID-19. Sequenced by immunoSEQ multiplex PCR; TCRdb stores in-frame clones only, minus some. The repertoire holds tens of thousands of clones, 79% seen once, with more than 20% in the top ten. Source material: peripheral blood. The receptors originated from a man in his 60s with active or convalescent COVID-19.

In this sample, this clone turned up a few times. The chain combines TRBV27 with TRBJ2-5; tentatively, D is TRBD1 (5 bases). The germline V and J ends were trimmed by 3 bases and 5 bases, with 10 bases remaining between them. The CDR3 has 13 amino acids. From germline, CDR1 is MNHEY and CDR2 SMNVEV (reference sequence). The CDR3 reads CASSLGPGETQYF. The CDR3 bases are TGTGCCAGCAGTTTGGGGCCCGGGGAGACCCAGTACTTC.

The rearrangement links TRBV7-8 to TRBJ2-7, with D hard to call. The length of the CDR3 is 13 residues. Trimming took off 5 bases at V and 2 bases at J, with 10 bases between the two ends. The germline V gene encodes CDR1 SGHVS and CDR2 FQNEAQ. The CDR3 protein is CASSLQEAYEQYF. CDR3 nucleotides: TGTGCCAGCAGCCTACAAGAGGCCTACGAGCAGTACTTC. Together with reference TRBV7-8 and TRBJ2-7, the CDR3 gives the full variable domain: GAGVSQSPRYKVAKRGQDVALRCDPISGHVSLFWYQQALGQGPEFLTYFQNEAQLDKSGLPSDRFFAERPEGSVSTLKIQRTQQEDSAVYLCASSLQEAYEQYFGPGTRLTVT.

V gene TRBV7-6 combines with J gene TRBJ2-1; 7 bases fit TRBD1. This CDR3 has 16 residues. Germline V gene sequence: CDR1 SGHVS, CDR2 FNYEAQ. V dropped 0 bases and J dropped 2; count of bases not matched to a gene: 4. The CDR3 region is CASSLAWDSTYNEQFF. The CDR3 DNA reads as TGTGCCAGCAGCTTAGCATGGGACAGTACCTACAATGAGCAGTTCTTC.

V and J are TRBV27 and TRBJ2-1; 7 bases are shared with TRBD1. The germline CDR1 and CDR2 sequences are MNHEY and SMNVEV (reference sequence). The CDR3 has 15 residues. J gave up 3 bases and V 1 base, and 3 bases lay outside the gene matches. The CDR3 DNA follows: TGTGCCAGCAGTTTATACGCAGGGGGCTACAATGAGCAGTTCTTC. Translation: CASSLYAGGYNEQFF.

The chain links TRBV5-6 to TRBJ2-7; possibly TRBD2 for D (6 bases). The V end was cut by 4 bases, the J end by 5 bases, with 19 bases between. Germline CDR1 is SGHDT and CDR2 is YYEEEE. The length of the CDR3 is 15 residues. CDR3 in amino acids: CASSDVGLSGDEQYF. The DNA of the CDR3 is TGTGCCAGCAGCGATGTGGGCCTCTCGGGGGACGAGCAGTACTTC.

V and J are TRBV6-2 or TRBV6-3 and TRBJ2-5; 8 bases match TRBD1. V trimming: 2 bases; J trimming: 5 bases; junction bases outside the gene matches: 22. The germline V gene has CDR1 MNHEY and CDR2 SVGEGT. This CDR3 comprises 20 residues. The CDR3 nucleotides are TGTGCCAGCAGTTACCTTCACCGTGGTATCCGGACAGGGCTAGGGGAGACCCAGTACTTC. It yields the protein CASSYLHRGIRTGLGETQYF.

V and J are TRBV2 and TRBJ1-3; unclear D gene. Trimming removed 6 bases at V and 5 bases at J, with 11 bases between. The CDR3 spans 13 residues. CDR1 is SNHLY and CDR2 is FYNNEI in the germline V gene. CDR3 bases: TGTGCCAGCAGCTTGGTACTTCGAAACACCATATATTTT. Translating gives CASSLVLRNTIYF.

This sequence joins TRBV5-8 and TRBJ2-3; tentatively, D is TRBD2 (6 bases). There are 13 residues in the CDR3. Germline loops: CDR1 SGHTS, CDR2 YDEGEE. Trimming took off 1 base at V and 6 bases at J, with 9 bases between the two ends. The CDR3 sequence: CASSLNGGDTQYF. DNA for the CDR3: TGTGCCAGCAGCTTGAACGGAGGGGATACGCAGTATTTT.

The rearrangement uses TRBV24-1 and TRBJ1-6; 7 bases map to TRBD1. This CDR3 region has 13 residues. Germline V gives CDR1 KGHDR, CDR2 SFDVKD. Germline trimming cut 9 bases from V and 8 bases from J; bases unmatched to any gene: 6. CDR3 sequence reads: CATLQGGDSPLHF. The DNA of the CDR3 is TGTGCCACCCTCCAGGGGGGCGATTCACCCCTCCACTTT.

This chain links TRBV9 with TRBJ2-7, with TRBD2 matching over 9 bases. J was trimmed by 4 bases and V by 0 bases; bases with no gene match: 8. Germline CDR1 and CDR2: SGDLS and YYNGEE. The CDR3 is 16 residues long. CDR3 in DNA: TGTGCCAGCAGCGTAGGTCCGACTAGCGGTCTATACGAGCAGTACTTC. This translates into CASSVGPTSGLYEQYF.

The V gene is TRBV5-5, the J gene TRBJ2-2; TRBD1 matches at 8 bases. V shed 4 bases, J shed 4 bases, and the junction held 9 bases outside the gene matches. This CDR3 is built from 16 residues. Germline values: CDR1 SGHKS, CDR2 YYEKEE (reference sequence). The DNA of the CDR3 is TGTGCCAGCAGCGACCGGGACAGGTCATTCACCGGGGAGCTGTTTTTT. It specifies CASSDRDRSFTGELFF.

This clone has a handful of counts. The chain has TRBV18 and TRBJ1-5; a possible D gene is TRBD1 (5 bases). This CDR3 region has 13 residues. Germline values: CDR1 KGHSH, CDR2 LQKENI. Deletions cut 6 bases from V and 7 bases from J, with 13 bases between. The CDR3 bases are TGTGCCAGCTCGCCGGGGGTACTACAGCCCCAGCATTTT. Its protein product is CASSPGVLQPQHF.

This clone was seen only once. The J gene is TRBJ2-1, the V gene TRBV6-4; 11 positions agree with TRBD2. Germline CDR1 and CDR2: MRHNA and SNTAGT. The CDR3 extends over 19 amino acids. Trimming at V came to 1 base and at J to 0 bases, leaving 8 bases not matched to a gene. The CDR3 DNA sequence: TGTGCCAGCAGTGACTGGGGACTAGCGGATAAAACCTCCTACAATGAGCAGTTCTTC. Its translation: CASSDWGLADKTSYNEQFF.

The rearrangement links TRBV7-9 to TRBJ1-1, with TRBD1 matching 8 bases. Germline CDR1 and CDR2: SEHNR and FQNEAQ (reference sequence). This CDR3 has 17 amino acids. V was pared by 2 bases and J by 3 bases, with 11 bases of the junction left unmatched. The CDR3 sequence: CASSLPPDRVNDTEAFF. The DNA of the CDR3 is TGTGCCAGCAGCTTACCCCCGGACAGGGTGAACGACACTGAAGCTTTCTTT.

This chain connects TRBV6-1 to TRBJ2-5, with D perhaps matching TRBD1 (6 bases). Per the germline V gene, CDR1 is MNHNS and CDR2 is SASEGT. The length of the CDR3 is 15 residues. Trimming shortened V by 0 bases and J by 4 bases, and 12 bases separated the two germline ends. The CDR3 sequence is CASSEARTARETQYF. The CDR3 nucleotides read TGTGCCAGCAGTGAAGCGAGGACAGCCCGAGAGACCCAGTACTTC.

This clone was detected only a few times. The rearrangement joins TRBV7-3 to TRBJ1-2; 7 nucleotides agree with TRBD1. CDR1 is SGHTA and CDR2 is FQGTGA in the germline V gene. The CDR3 spans 13 residues. V lost 5 bases, J lost 3 bases, and 3 bases stayed unmatched. CDR3: CASSPGQDYGYTF. CDR3 DNA: TGTGCCAGCAGCCCCGGACAGGACTATGGCTACACCTTC.

In its sample, this clone was seen a few times. The chain joins TRBV6-7 to TRBJ1-3; TRBD1 agrees at 8 bases. TRBV6-7 is annotated as an ORF whose role is uncertain. The J segment lost 0 bases and the V segment lost 0 bases, leaving 4 bases of the junction unmatched. This CDR3 is built from 17 residues. In DNA, the CDR3 is TGTGCCAGCAGTTACTCGGACAGGGCCCGCTCTGGAAACACCATATATTTT. Its translation is CASSYSDRARSGNTIYF.

The chain links TRBV18 to TRBJ2-1; 7 bases are a match to TRBD1. Germline loops: CDR1 KGHSH, CDR2 LQKENI. J was trimmed by 0 bases and V by 6 bases; bases with no gene match: 5. The CDR3 extends over 15 amino acids. CDR3 loop: CASSLGQSSYNEQFF. The CDR3 DNA sequence: TGTGCCAGCTCGTTGGGACAGAGCTCCTACAATGAGCAGTTCTTC.

This clone was counted at least ten times. V and J are TRBV3-1 (or the pseudogene TRBV3-2) and TRBJ2-1; D possibly corresponds to TRBD1 (6 bases). V was pared by 8 bases and J by 2 bases, with 10 bases between. This CDR3 has 13 residues. CDR1 LGHDT and CDR2 YNNKEL come from the germline V gene (reference sequence). For the CDR3, the DNA is TGTGCCAGCCGCAGGGGCACCTACAATGAGCAGTTCTTC. Protein sequence: CASRRGTYNEQFF.

The chain couples TRBV5-1 to TRBJ2-1, with a weak D call TRBD2 (5 bases). Germline V CDR1 and CDR2: SGHRS, YFSETQ. There are 11 residues in the CDR3. Trimming took 2 bases from V and 9 from J, leaving 6 bases between them. The CDR3 DNA reads TGCGCCAGCAGCTTTGGAGGTGAGCAGTTCTTC. Protein product: CASSFGGEQFF.

The chain carries TRBV6-5 and TRBJ2-3, with D perhaps TRBD1 (5 bases). The V and J ends lost 7 bases and 4 bases respectively, with 9 bases between them. Per the germline V gene, CDR1 is MNHEY and CDR2 is SVGAGI. CDR3 length equals 12 residues. As DNA, the CDR3 is TGTGCCAGCACCCTGACAGCAGATACGCAGTATTTT. Translation gives CASTLTADTQYF.

The V and J genes are TRBV12-5 and TRBJ1-5; no clear D gene. Trimming left V 5 bases short and J 6 bases short, with 8 bases between. In germline, CDR1 is LGHNT, CDR2 FRNRAP. The CDR3 extends over 12 amino acids. CDR3 residues: CASGLSGQPQHF. Here the CDR3 DNA reads TGTGCTAGTGGTCTGAGCGGTCAGCCCCAGCATTTT.

This clone has just one count. This rearrangement joins TRBV24-1 to TRBJ2-7, with a tentative D call TRBD1 (7 bases). The CDR3 totals 15 residues. Germline CDR1 is KGHDR and CDR2 is SFDVKD. Between the trimmed V and J ends, which lost 1 base and 3 bases, there was a span of 12 bases. CDR3 bases: TGTGCCACCAGTGATTTTGGCCAGGGGGGCTACGAGCAGTACTTC. Translated, it gives CATSDFGQGGYEQYF.

This clone was seen only a few times. The J gene is TRBJ1-1, the V gene TRBV5-1, with D perhaps matching TRBD1 (5 bases). V lost 5 bases and J lost 2, with 13 bases in between. There are 14 residues in the CDR3. Per the germline V gene, CDR1 is SGHRS and CDR2 is YFSETQ. The DNA for the CDR3 is TGCGCCAGCAGTGGGGCATGGACAAACACTGAAGCTTTCTTT. Translated: CASSGAWTNTEAFF. Full variable domain (missing parts from reference TRBV5-1 and TRBJ1-1): KAGVTQTPRYLIKTRGQQVTLSCSPISGHRSVSWYQQTPGQGLQFLFEYFSETQRNKGNFPGRFSGRQFSNSRSEMNVSTLELGDSALYLCASSGAWTNTEAFFGQGTRLTVV.

This rearrangement joins TRBV3-1 (or the pseudogene TRBV3-2) to TRBJ1-1, with D possibly being TRBD1 (5 bases). Trimming shortened V by 0 bases and J by 2 bases, and 22 bases separated the two germline ends. CDR1 and CDR2 from the germline V gene are LGHDT and YNNKEL (reference sequence). The CDR3 is 19 residues long. The CDR3 region is CASSQDRRGTVPVNTEAFF. The CDR3, as DNA: TGTGCCAGCAGCCAAGATCGTCGCGGGACCGTACCAGTCAACACTGAAGCTTTCTTT.

The V and J genes are TRBV2 and TRBJ2-7; D is possibly TRBD2 (6 bases). Germline V CDR1 and CDR2: SNHLY, FYNNEI. V was clipped by 7 bases and J by 0 bases, with 13 bases between them. This CDR3 comprises 14 residues. The CDR3 DNA is TGTGCCAGCATGAGACTAGAGAGCTCCTACGAGCAGTACTTC. Its protein product is CASMRLESSYEQYF.

This chain connects TRBV27 to TRBJ1-1, with 9 bases aligning to TRBD1. J gave up 2 bases and V 8 bases, and 6 bases lay outside the gene matches. Germline V lookup: CDR1 MNHEY, CDR2 SMNVEV (reference sequence). This CDR3 is 14 amino acids long. The CDR3 loop reads CASFKGQGNTEAFF. CDR3 nucleotides: TGTGCCAGCTTCAAGGGACAGGGAAACACTGAAGCTTTCTTT.